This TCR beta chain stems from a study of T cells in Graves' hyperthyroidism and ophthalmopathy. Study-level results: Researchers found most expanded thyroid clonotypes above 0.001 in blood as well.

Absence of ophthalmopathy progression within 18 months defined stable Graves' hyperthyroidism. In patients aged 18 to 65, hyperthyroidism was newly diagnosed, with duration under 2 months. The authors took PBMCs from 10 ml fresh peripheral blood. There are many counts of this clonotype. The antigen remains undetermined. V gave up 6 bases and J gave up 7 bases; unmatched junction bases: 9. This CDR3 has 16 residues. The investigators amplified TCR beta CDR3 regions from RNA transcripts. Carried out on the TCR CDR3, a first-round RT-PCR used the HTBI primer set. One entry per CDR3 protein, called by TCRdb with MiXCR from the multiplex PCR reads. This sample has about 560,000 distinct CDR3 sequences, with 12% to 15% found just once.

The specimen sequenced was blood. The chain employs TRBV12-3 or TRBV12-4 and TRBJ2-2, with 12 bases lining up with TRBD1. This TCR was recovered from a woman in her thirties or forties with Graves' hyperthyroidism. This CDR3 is CASSQTGTGGYGELFF. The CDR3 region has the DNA TGTGCCAGCAGCCAAACCGGGACAGGGGGCTACGGGGAGCTGTTTTTT.